Listed below are T cell receptor beta chains from one sample, sequenced in a study of monozygotic twins with inflammatory bowel disease. Each CDR3 protein gets one entry in TCRdb, which reprocessed the 5' RACE reads and gives no DNA. The sample holds approximately 300,000 distinct CDR3 sequences. The sequenced sample was blood. The receptors derive from a human donor with ulcerative colitis or Crohn's disease, or a healthy co-twin of an affected twin (not recorded which). Each CDR3 is given with its conserved first and last residue.

J: TRBJ2-4; V: TRBV5-4; CDR3: CASRNGQDLAKNIQYF
J: TRBJ2-7; V: TRBV25-1; CDR3: CASSEGQLHVYEQYF
J: TRBJ1-4; V: TRBV20-1; CDR3: CSARDRMGYGEKLFF
J: TRBJ2-7; V: TRBV5-6; CDR3: CASSFREGEQYF
J: TRBJ1-5; V: TRBV7-9; CDR3: CASSYSLGGQPQHF
J: TRBJ2-7; V: TRBV6-5; CDR3: CASMPGGSYEQYF
J: TRBJ2-2; V: TRBV15; CDR3: CATRGLTGELFF
J: TRBJ2-5; V: TRBV10-3; CDR3: CAISAWTGKMETQYF
J: TRBJ2-7; V: TRBV13; CDR3: CASSETTGVYEQYF
J: TRBJ1-2; V: TRBV25-1; CDR3: CASSEPGTANYGYTF
J: TRBJ2-2; V: TRBV25-1; CDR3: CASQGQGATGELFF
J: TRBJ2-3; V: TRBV24-1; CDR3: CATARGFLTDTQYF
J: TRBJ2-7; V: TRBV19; CDR3: CASSIRQGFTREQYF
J: TRBJ2-3; V: TRBV5-4; CDR3: CATGNRESTDTQYF
J: TRBJ1-1; V: TRBV27; CDR3: CASSLRSASTEAFF
J: TRBJ2-5; V: TRBV24-1; CDR3: CATSDGTGDRATQYF
J: TRBJ1-2; V: TRBV29-1; CDR3: CSAGGQQQLGGYTF
J: TRBJ1-1; V: TRBV5-1; CDR3: CASSLLTSNTEAFF
J: TRBJ2-2; V: TRBV13; CDR3: CASAEFGQGNTGELFF
J: TRBJ1-2; V: TRBV6-2/TRBV6-3; CDR3: CASSYGVVTYGYTF
J: TRBJ1-6; V: TRBV3-1; CDR3: CASRRGESYNSPLHF
J: TRBJ2-1; V: TRBV5-6; CDR3: CASSLVATSGWNEQFF
J: TRBJ2-7; V: TRBV19; CDR3: CASSILGTVYEQYF
J: TRBJ1-5; V: TRBV7-2; CDR3: CASSPGWGQAFNQPQHF
J: TRBJ2-4; V: TRBV6-2/TRBV6-3; CDR3: CASSTGTSGRGAKNIQYF
J: TRBJ1-1; V: TRBV7-8; CDR3: CASSLGTIAFF
J: TRBJ2-5; V: TRBV5-5; CDR3: CASSLAMNEVTQYF
J: TRBJ2-7; V: TRBV5-1; CDR3: CASSATGNLYEQYF
J: TRBJ2-2; V: TRBV28; CDR3: CASNRGGSNTGELFF
J: TRBJ1-2; V: TRBV12-3/TRBV12-4; CDR3: CASIRQGSNYGYTF
J: TRBJ1-2; V: TRBV5-4; CDR3: CASSFSPTFTGGYTF
J: TRBJ2-2; V: TRBV5-1; CDR3: CASSLTTGQNTGELFF
J: TRBJ2-3; V: TRBV20-1; CDR3: CSARSAGAADTQYF
J: TRBJ2-4; V: TRBV6-5; CDR3: CASSLQGLAKNIQYF
J: TRBJ1-6; V: TRBV20-1; CDR3: CSARPGQVNSPLHF
J: TRBJ2-4; V: TRBV11-2; CDR3: CASSPGGDIQYF
J: TRBJ1-2; V: TRBV6-5; CDR3: CASSYSLGYGYTF
J: TRBJ1-1; V: TRBV7-9; CDR3: CASSRGGQVVRAFF
J: TRBJ1-3; V: TRBV29-1; CDR3: CSVTGDSGNTIYF
J: TRBJ2-7; V: TRBV7-2; CDR3: CASSWGFSYEQYF
J: TRBJ1-5; V: TRBV6-1; CDR3: CASRRDGQTNQPQHF
J: TRBJ2-1; V: TRBV13; CDR3: CASSLRGSHNEQFF
J: TRBJ2-7; V: TRBV18; CDR3: CASSPFDREIYEQYF
J: TRBJ2-7; V: TRBV6-1; CDR3: CASSEGQGLPLPRHEQYF
J: TRBJ1-4; V: TRBV12-3/TRBV12-4; CDR3: CASSASDKGDEKLFF
J: TRBJ2-7; V: TRBV7-9; CDR3: CASSKQRDRSYEQYF
J: TRBJ2-6; V: TRBV10-3; CDR3: CAISELGAGANVLTF
J: TRBJ2-7; V: TRBV5-4; CDR3: CASSLADRTYEQYF
J: TRBJ2-5; V: TRBV7-2; CDR3: CASSLEYPLVETQYF
J: TRBJ2-1; V: TRBV5-1; CDR3: CASSLDQPGQRNEQFF
J: TRBJ2-2; V: TRBV25-1; CDR3: CASSRDGSNTGELFF
J: TRBJ1-2; V: TRBV10-2; CDR3: CASREGLNSYNYGYTF
J: TRBJ1-2; V: TRBV7-9; CDR3: CASSFGGGGGGYTF
J: TRBJ2-1; V: TRBV11-2; CDR3: CASSLAGTGANEQFF
J: TRBJ2-5; V: TRBV20-1; CDR3: CSAPGQGETQYF